One and the same sample provided the 10 T cell receptor beta chains below, sequenced in a study of blood T cell repertoires in COVID-19. Using immunoSEQ multiplex PCR, the repertoire was profiled, and TCRdb retains in-frame clones only, with some absent. The sample gives around 250,000 clones, 86% of which show up once; about 2.2% is in the top ten. The sample comprised peripheral blood. The receptors stem from a man aged 30 to 45 who had recovered from COVID-19.

This clone has a count of ten or more. The chain links TRBV18 to TRBJ1-2; TRBD1 is a possible D gene (6 bases). Trimming took off 3 bases at V and 2 bases at J, with 16 bases between the two ends. This CDR3 spans 16 amino acids. Germline CDR1 and CDR2: KGHSH and LQKENI. CDR3: CASSPGRDTLNYGYTF. The CDR3 bases are TGTGCCAGCTCACCCGGCCGGGACACCTTAAACTATGGCTACACCTTC.

V usage is TRBV7-2 and J usage is TRBJ2-7, with 9 bases matching TRBD1. CDR1 is SGHTA and CDR2 is FQGNSA in the germline V gene. CDR3 size: 16 residues. The trim removed 5 bases at V and 4 bases at J, leaving 12 bases unmatched. CDR3 sequence reads: CASSVVGTGIFYEQYF. In DNA form, the CDR3 reads TGTGCCAGCAGCGTAGTCGGGACAGGGATATTTTACGAGCAGTACTTC.

This clone was counted only a few times. The rearrangement links TRBV19 to TRBJ2-6; tentatively, D is TRBD1 (5 bases). V lost 5 bases and J 1 base, leaving 9 bases between the germline ends. This CDR3 is built from 15 residues. The germline V gene has CDR1 LNHDA and CDR2 SQIVND (reference sequence). This CDR3 reads CASSLGASGANVLTF. The CDR3 DNA follows: TGTGCCAGTAGTCTAGGGGCTTCTGGGGCCAACGTCCTGACTTTC.

The chain couples TRBV4-3 to TRBJ2-7, with 9 bases lining up with TRBD2. Trimming cost V 0 bases and J 4 bases; bases outside gene matches: 13. This CDR3 is built from 18 residues. Germline V lookup: CDR1 LGHNA, CDR2 YSLEER. The CDR3 spells CASSQDFPAGGVGYEQYF. The CDR3 coding sequence is TGCGCCAGCAGCCAAGATTTCCCAGCGGGGGGTGTCGGATACGAGCAGTACTTC.

The V gene is TRBV7-8, the J gene TRBJ2-1; D possibly corresponds to TRBD2 (5 bases). CDR3 length equals 14 residues. Trimming shortened V by 3 bases and J by 9 bases, and 15 bases separated the two germline ends. CDR1 SGHVS and CDR2 FQNEAQ come from the germline V gene. The CDR3 spells CASSFETGSAEQFF. CDR3 in DNA: TGTGCCAGCAGCTTCGAAACGGGATCCGCTGAGCAGTTCTTC.

The chain couples TRBV5-4 to TRBJ2-5, with 10 bases matching TRBD1. The CDR3 runs to 14 residues. V lost 3 bases, J lost 7 bases, and 6 bases stayed unmatched. The germline gives CDR1 SGHNT, CDR2 YYREEE (reference sequence). The CDR3 DNA reads as TGTGCCAGCAGCTCCCGGGACAGGGGTGGGACCCAGTACTTC. It translates to CASSSRDRGGTQYF.

The V call is TRBV19, the J call TRBJ1-1, with D possibly matching TRBD1 (6 bases). Per germline, CDR1 LNHDA and CDR2 SQIVND (reference sequence). The CDR3 has 14 amino acids. The V gene lost 10 bases and the J gene lost 3 bases, with 18 bases spanning the gap. DNA for the CDR3: TGTGCCATTCAGATGGGGGGGCGGCACACTGAAGCTTTCTTT. Its protein is CAIQMGGRHTEAFF.

Here the CDR3 DNA reads TGCGCCAGCAGCCAATCAGGTTTTCAGTACTTC. Translating it yields CASSQSGFQYF. The chain has TRBV4-1 and TRBJ2-4, with unresolved D. The CDR3 spans 11 residues. V was cut by 2 bases and J by 11 bases, with 7 bases left in between. Germline CDR1 is MGHRA and CDR2 is YSYEKL.

This clone has just one count. The rearrangement uses TRBV7-2 and TRBJ2-7; 7 bases are shared with TRBD2. The CDR3 totals 14 residues. Losses at the gene ends were 4 bases for V and 0 bases for J; bases not matched to a gene: 3. Germline V lookup: CDR1 SGHTA, CDR2 FQGNSA. The CDR3 region has the DNA TGTGCCAGCAGCTCACGGGACTACTCCTACGAGCAGTACTTC. Protein: CASSSRDYSYEQYF.

V gene TRBV24-1 combines with J gene TRBJ2-1; D gene ambiguous. The CDR3 consists of 13 residues. Germline CDR1 and CDR2: KGHDR and SFDVKD. Trimming shortened V by 4 bases and J by 3 bases, and 6 bases separated the two germline ends. Here the CDR3 DNA reads TGTGCCACCAGTGACGTAAACTACAATGAGCAGTTCTTC. Its translation: CATSDVNYNEQFF.